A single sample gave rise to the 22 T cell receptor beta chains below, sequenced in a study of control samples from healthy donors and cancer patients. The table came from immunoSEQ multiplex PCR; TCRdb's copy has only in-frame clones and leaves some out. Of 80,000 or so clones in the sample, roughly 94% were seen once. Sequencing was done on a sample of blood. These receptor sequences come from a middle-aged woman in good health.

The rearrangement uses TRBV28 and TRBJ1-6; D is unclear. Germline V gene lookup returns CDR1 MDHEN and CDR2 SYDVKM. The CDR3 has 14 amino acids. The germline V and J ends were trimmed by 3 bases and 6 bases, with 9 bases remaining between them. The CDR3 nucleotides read TGTGCCAGCAGTTTCCCATCGAGTAATTCACCCCTCCACTTT. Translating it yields CASSFPSSNSPLHF.

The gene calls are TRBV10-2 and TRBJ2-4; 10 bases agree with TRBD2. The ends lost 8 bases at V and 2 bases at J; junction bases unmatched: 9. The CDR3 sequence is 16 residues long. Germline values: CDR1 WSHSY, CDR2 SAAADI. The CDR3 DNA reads TGCGCCAGCTGGAGCGGGGGGGCCCGGTCCAAAAACATTCAGTACTTC. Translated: CASWSGGARSKNIQYF.

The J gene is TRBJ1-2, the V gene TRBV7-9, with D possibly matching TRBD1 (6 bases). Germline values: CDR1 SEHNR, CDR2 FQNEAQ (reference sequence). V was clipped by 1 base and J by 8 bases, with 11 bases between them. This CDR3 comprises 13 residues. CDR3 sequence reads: CASSLDGGAGYTF. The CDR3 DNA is TGTGCCAGCAGCTTAGATGGGGGCGCGGGCTACACCTTC.

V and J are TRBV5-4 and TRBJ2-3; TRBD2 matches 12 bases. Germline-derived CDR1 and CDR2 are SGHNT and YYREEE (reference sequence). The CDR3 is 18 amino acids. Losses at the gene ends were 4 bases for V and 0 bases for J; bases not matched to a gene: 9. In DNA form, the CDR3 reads TGTGCCAGCAGCATTGACAGACTAGCGGGAGTAAGCACAGATACGCAGTATTTT. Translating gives CASSIDRLAGVSTDTQYF.

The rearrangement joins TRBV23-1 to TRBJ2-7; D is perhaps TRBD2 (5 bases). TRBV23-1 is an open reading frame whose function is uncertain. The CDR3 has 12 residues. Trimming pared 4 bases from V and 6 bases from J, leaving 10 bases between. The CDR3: CASSLEGGEQYF. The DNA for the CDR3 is TGCGCCAGCAGTCTCGAGGGTGGCGAGCAGTACTTC.

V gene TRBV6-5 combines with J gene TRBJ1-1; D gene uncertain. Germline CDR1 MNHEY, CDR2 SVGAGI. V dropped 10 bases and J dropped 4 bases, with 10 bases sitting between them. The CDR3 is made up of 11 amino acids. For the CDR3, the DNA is TGTGCCACCGACATGGGCACTGAAGCTTTCTTT. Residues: CATDMGTEAFF.

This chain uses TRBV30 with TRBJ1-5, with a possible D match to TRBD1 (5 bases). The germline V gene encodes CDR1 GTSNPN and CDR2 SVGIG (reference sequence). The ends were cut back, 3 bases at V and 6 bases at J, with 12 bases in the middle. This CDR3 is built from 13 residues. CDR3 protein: CAWRGDPGQPQHF. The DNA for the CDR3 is TGTGCCTGGAGAGGGGACCCGGGTCAGCCCCAGCATTTT.

In DNA form, the CDR3 reads TGTGCCAGCAGTTTAGCAACACGTCAGCCCCAGCATTTT. Its translation: CASSLATRQPQHF. This chain links TRBV12-3 or TRBV12-4 with TRBJ1-5; D gene unclear. This CDR3 has 13 residues. Deletions cut 0 bases from V and 6 bases from J, with 6 bases between.

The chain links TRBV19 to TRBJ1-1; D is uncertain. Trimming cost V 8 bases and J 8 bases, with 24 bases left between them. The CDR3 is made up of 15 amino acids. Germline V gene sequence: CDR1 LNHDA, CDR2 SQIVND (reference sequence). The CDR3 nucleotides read TGTGCCAGTTTGCGGGATGGATTCCCAAAAACGGAAGCTTTCTTT. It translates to CASLRDGFPKTEAFF.

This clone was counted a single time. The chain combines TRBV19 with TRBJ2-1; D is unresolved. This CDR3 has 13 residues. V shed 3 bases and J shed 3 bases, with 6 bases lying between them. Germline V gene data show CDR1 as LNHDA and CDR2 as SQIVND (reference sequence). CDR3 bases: TGTGCCAGTAGTATGTCGAGCTACAATGAGCAGTTCTTC. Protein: CASSMSSYNEQFF.

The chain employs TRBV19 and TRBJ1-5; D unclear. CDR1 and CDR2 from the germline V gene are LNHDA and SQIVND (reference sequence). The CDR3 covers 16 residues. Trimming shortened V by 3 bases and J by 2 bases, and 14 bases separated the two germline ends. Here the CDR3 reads CASSIDTPRGNQPQHF. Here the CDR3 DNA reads TGTGCCAGTAGTATTGACACCCCGAGGGGCAATCAGCCCCAGCATTTT.

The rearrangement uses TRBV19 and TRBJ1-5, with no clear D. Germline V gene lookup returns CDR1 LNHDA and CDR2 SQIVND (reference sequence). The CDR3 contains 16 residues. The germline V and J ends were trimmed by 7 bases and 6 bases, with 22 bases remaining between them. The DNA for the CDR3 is TGTGCCAGTAAGGTCGGACCATGGGCGGTTAGTCAGCCCCAGCATTTT. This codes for CASKVGPWAVSQPQHF.

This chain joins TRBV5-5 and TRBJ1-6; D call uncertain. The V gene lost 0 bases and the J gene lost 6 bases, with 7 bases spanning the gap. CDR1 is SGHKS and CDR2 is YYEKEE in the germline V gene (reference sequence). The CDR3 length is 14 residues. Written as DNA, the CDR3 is TGTGCCAGCAGCTTGGTTCAGGTTAATTCACCCCTCCACTTT. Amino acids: CASSLVQVNSPLHF. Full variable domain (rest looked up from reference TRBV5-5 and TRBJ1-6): DAGVTQSPTHLIKTRGQQVTLRCSPISGHKSVSWYQQVLGQGPQFIFQYYEKEERGRGNFPDRFSARQFPNYSSELNVNALLLGDSALYLCASSLVQVNSPLHFGNGTRLTVT.

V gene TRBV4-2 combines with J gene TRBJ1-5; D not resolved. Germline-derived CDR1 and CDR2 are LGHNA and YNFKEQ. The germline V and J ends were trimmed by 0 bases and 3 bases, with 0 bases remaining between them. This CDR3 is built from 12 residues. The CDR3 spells CASSQDNQPQHF. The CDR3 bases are TGTGCCAGCAGCCAAGACAATCAGCCCCAGCATTTT.

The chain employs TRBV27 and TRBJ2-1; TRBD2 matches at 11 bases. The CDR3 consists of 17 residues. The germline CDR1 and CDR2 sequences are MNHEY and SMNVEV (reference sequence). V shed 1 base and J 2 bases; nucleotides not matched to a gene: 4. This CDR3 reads CASSLWGLADTYNEQFF. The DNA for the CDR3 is TGTGCCAGCAGTTTATGGGGACTAGCGGATACCTACAATGAGCAGTTCTTC.

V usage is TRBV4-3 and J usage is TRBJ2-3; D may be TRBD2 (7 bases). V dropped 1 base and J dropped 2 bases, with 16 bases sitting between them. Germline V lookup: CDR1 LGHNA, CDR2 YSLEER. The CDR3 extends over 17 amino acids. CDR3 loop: CASSQARGGGITDTQYF. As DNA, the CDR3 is TGCGCCAGCAGCCAAGCAAGAGGGGGAGGGATCACAGATACGCAGTATTTT.

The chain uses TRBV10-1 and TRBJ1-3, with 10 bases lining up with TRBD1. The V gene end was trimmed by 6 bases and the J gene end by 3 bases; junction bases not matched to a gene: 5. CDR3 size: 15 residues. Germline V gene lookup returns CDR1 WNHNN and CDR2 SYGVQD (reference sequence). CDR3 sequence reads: CASRDRGEDGNTIYF. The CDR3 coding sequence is TGCGCCAGCAGGGACAGGGGGGAGGATGGAAACACCATATATTTT.

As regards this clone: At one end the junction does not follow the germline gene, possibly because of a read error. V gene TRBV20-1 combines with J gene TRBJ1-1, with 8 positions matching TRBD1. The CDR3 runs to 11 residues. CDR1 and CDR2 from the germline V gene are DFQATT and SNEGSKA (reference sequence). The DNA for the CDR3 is TGCAGTGCTTGGACAGGGCCAAGCATTAGGTTT. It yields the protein CSAWTGPSIRF.

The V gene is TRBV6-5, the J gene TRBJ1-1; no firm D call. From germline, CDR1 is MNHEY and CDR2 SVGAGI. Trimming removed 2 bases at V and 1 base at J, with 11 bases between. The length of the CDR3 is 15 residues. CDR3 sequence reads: CASSYGFSGNTEAFF. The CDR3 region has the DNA TGTGCCAGCAGTTACGGATTTTCTGGGAACACTGAAGCTTTCTTT.

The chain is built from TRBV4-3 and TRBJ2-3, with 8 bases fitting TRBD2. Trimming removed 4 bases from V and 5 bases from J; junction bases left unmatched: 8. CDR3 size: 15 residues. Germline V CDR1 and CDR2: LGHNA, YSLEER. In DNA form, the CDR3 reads TGCGCCAGCAGCCTCGCAACCGGGGGGGGAGATACGCAGTATTTT. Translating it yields CASSLATGGGDTQYF.

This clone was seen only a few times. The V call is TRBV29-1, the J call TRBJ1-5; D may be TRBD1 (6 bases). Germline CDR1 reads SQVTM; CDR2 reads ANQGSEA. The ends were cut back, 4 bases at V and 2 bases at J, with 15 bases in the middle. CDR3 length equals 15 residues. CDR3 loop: CSVGEGVLGNQPQHF. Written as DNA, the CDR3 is TGCAGCGTTGGGGAGGGGGTATTGGGCAATCAGCCCCAGCATTTT.

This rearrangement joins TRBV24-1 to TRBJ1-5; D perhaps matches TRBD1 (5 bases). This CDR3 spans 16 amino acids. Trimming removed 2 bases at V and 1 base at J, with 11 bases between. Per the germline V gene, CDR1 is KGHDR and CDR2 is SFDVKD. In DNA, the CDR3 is TGTGCCACCAGTGATTCCTCCGGACACAGCAATCAGCCCCAGCATTTT. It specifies CATSDSSGHSNQPQHF.